Presented here are 10 T cell receptor beta chains from one specimen sequenced in a study of shared T cell receptors in the human thymus. The method was immunoSEQ multiplex PCR; TCRdb's version includes in-frame clones alone and lacks a portion of them. This sample has 720,000 or so clones, with approximately 83% found just once. In addition, the sample was reused for a study of human thymus T cells.

The sequenced material came from thymocytes. The receptors come from a girl under three years old with a congenital heart defect.

The V gene is TRBV27, the J gene TRBJ2-1; 7 nucleotides line up with TRBD1. Per germline, CDR1 MNHEY and CDR2 SMNVEV (reference sequence). V lost 1 base and J lost 8; bases outside the gene matches: 14. The CDR3 length is 17 residues. The CDR3 spells CASSLFAGRGMRDEQFF. In DNA, the CDR3 is TGTGCCAGCAGTTTATTCGCGGGCAGGGGGATGAGGGATGAGCAGTTCTTC.

CDR3 DNA sequence: TGCGCCAGCAGCTCCCAGGGTTTAACCGGGGAGCTGTTTTTT. It encodes CASSSQGLTGELFF. The chain combines TRBV4-3 with TRBJ2-2, with a weak D call TRBD1 (5 bases). Trimming removed 5 bases from V and 5 bases from J, with 12 bases in between. Germline assignment: CDR1 LGHNA and CDR2 YSLEER. The CDR3 extends over 14 amino acids.

V gene TRBV6-5 combines with J gene TRBJ2-5; 7 bases are a match to TRBD1. V trimming: 6 bases; J trimming: 7 bases; junction bases outside the gene matches: 8. Germline loops: CDR1 MNHEY, CDR2 SVGAGI. The CDR3 covers 13 residues. The CDR3: CASSPGGSGTQYF. In DNA, the CDR3 is TGTGCCAGCAGCCCAGGGGGAAGCGGGACCCAGTACTTC.

The chain carries TRBV20-1 and TRBJ1-3; D is undetermined. Germline V gene sequence: CDR1 DFQATT, CDR2 SNEGSKA (reference sequence). Trimming cost V 3 bases and J 11 bases, with 11 bases left between them. CDR3 length: 11 residues. CDR3 in amino acids: CSARVGSSIYF. The DNA of the CDR3 is TGCAGTGCTAGGGTGGGGAGCTCCATATATTTT.

The CDR3 region is CASSSDREDYGYTF. CDR3 in DNA: TGTGCCAGCAGCTCGGACAGGGAAGACTATGGCTACACCTTC. V is TRBV7-2 and J is TRBJ1-2; the match to TRBD1 covers 8 bases. This CDR3 region has 14 residues. After removal of 4 bases from V and 3 bases from J, the junction contained 4 bases not matched to a gene. Germline loops: CDR1 SGHTA, CDR2 FQGNSA.

V usage is TRBV10-1 and J usage is TRBJ1-4, with 7 bases identical to TRBD1. CDR1 is WNHNN and CDR2 is SYGVQD in the germline V gene (reference sequence). The junction had 8 bases not matched to a gene; V was cut back by 3 bases and J by 7 bases. The CDR3 has 15 amino acids. As DNA, the CDR3 is TGCGCCAGCAGTGACTCGGGACAGCCCCGTGAAAAACTGTTTTTT. The encoded protein is CASSDSGQPREKLFF.

V is TRBV4-1 and J is TRBJ1-5, with 9 bases matching TRBD1. Trimming took 1 base from V and 5 from J; bases not matched to a gene: 3. The germline gives CDR1 MGHRA, CDR2 YSYEKL. The CDR3 consists of 15 residues. Written as DNA, the CDR3 is TGCGCCAGCAGCCAAGTGACAGGGGGGGATCAGCCCCAGCATTTT. It codes for CASSQVTGGDQPQHF.

The J gene is TRBJ1-1, the V gene TRBV29-1, with 12 bases matching TRBD1. J lost 6 bases, V lost 6 bases, and 8 bases had no gene match. Germline-derived CDR1 and CDR2 are SQVTM and ANQGSEA. CDR3 length: 14 residues. The CDR3 DNA follows: TGCAGCGTAGGGGACAGGGGGCGAACCCCTGAAGCTTTCTTT. The encoded protein is CSVGDRGRTPEAFF.

This chain joins TRBV10-2 and TRBJ2-5, with D unclear. Germline lookup yields CDR1 WSHSY and CDR2 SAAADI. The V end was cut by 3 bases, the J end by 2 bases, with 10 bases between. The CDR3 has 14 amino acids. The DNA of the CDR3 is TGCGCCAGCAGTGATTCGGGTTCACAAGAGACCCAGTACTTC. Its protein product is CASSDSGSQETQYF.

The chain employs TRBV7-8 and TRBJ1-6; D unclear. CDR3 length: 16 residues. Between the trimmed V and J ends, which lost 1 base and 5 bases, there was a span of 12 bases. Germline V gene data show CDR1 as SGHVS and CDR2 as FQNEAQ. The CDR3, as DNA: TGTGCCAGCAGCTTAGGCCCGAACACCAATAATTCACCCCTCCACTTT. Translated: CASSLGPNTNNSPLHF.